This TCR beta chain was documented in a study of shared T cell receptors in the human thymus. The CDR3 runs 16 residues. V lost 0 bases to trimming and J lost 6 bases; unmatched junction nucleotides: 4. Looked up from germline, CDR1 is SGHRS and CDR2 is YFSETQ. TCRdb's table, derived via immunoSEQ multiplex PCR, lists solely in-frame clones and lacks some. The data contain hundreds of thousands of clones, approximately 80% of them singletons. These data were likewise used in another study, on human thymus T cells.

The V gene is TRBV5-1, the J gene TRBJ2-7, with 15 bases lining up with TRBD2. Sequenced sample: thymocytes. This receptor was identified in a boy under two years old with a congenital heart defect. The CDR3: CASSLARTSGRGEQYF. DNA for the CDR3: TGCGCCAGCAGCTTGGCTCGGACTAGCGGGAGGGGCGAGCAGTACTTC. Full variable domain (remainder filled in from reference TRBV5-1 and TRBJ2-7): KAGVTQTPRYLIKTRGQQVTLSCSPISGHRSVSWYQQTPGQGLQFLFEYFSETQRNKGNFPGRFSGRQFSNSRSEMNVSTLELGDSALYLCASSLARTSGRGEQYFGPGTRLTVT.